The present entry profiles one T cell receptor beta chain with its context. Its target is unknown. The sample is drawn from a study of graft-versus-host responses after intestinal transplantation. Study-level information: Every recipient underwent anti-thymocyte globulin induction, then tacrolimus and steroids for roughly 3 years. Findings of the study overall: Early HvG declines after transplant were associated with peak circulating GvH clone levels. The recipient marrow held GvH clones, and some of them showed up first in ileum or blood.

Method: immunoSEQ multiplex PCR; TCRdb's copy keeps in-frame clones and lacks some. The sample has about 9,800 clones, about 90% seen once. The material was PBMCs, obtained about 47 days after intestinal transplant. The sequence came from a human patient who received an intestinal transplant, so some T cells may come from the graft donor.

The CDR3 nucleotides are TGTGCCAGCAGTCAACGACTGTGGAACACTGAAGCTTTCTTT. It yields the protein CASSQRLWNTEAFF. V is TRBV6-1 and J is TRBJ1-1; D gene uncertain. Trimming stripped 5 bases from V and 1 base from J, with 11 bases between. CDR1 is MNHNS, CDR2 SASEGT, per germline. This CDR3 has 14 amino acids.